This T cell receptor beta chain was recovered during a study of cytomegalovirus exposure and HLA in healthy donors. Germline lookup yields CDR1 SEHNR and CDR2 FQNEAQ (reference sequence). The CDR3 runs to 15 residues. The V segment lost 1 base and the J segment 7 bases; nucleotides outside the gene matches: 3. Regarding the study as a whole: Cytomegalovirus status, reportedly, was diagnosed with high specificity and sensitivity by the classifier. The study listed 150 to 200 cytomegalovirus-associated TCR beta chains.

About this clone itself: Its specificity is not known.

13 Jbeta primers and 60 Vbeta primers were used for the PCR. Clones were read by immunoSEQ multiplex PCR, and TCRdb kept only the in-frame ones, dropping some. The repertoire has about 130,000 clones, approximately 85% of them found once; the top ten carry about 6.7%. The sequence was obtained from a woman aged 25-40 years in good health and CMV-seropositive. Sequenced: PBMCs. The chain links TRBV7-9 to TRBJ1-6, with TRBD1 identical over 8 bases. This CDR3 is CASSLGDRGNSPLHF. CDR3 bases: TGTGCCAGCAGCTTAGGAGACAGGGGCAATTCACCCCTCCACTTT.